This T cell receptor (beta chain) was captured by sequencing in a study of T cell responses to AZD1222 COVID-19 vaccine (dated by TCRdb to about 2021). Study-level background: A total of over 230 trial participants underwent TCR sequencing, of whom some 200 had received two doses of AZD1222 and about 25 had received two doses of the MenACWY control vaccine. Enrollment into the trials was organized by age into subgroups of 18-55, 56-69 and 70-plus years, and those subgroups contained approximately 160, 26 and 62 TCR-sequenced participants, respectively. Here is what the overall study found, with its caveats: Reportedly, close to half of the unique spike-specific TCRs recognized epitopes lying outside the regions that are mutated in the B.1.351 and B.1.1.7 variants. After two AZD1222 doses, spike-specific TCR breadth and depth were significantly higher than at day 0 and than in MenACWY recipients. In the small 56-69-year group, the increase in depth fell short of significance, most likely because of low power. Because no samples from the day 14 peak response were available, repertoires could be characterized only after the peak T cell response. Conclusions about previously exposed vaccinees were limited because only six AZD1222 recipients were SARS-CoV-2 seropositive at baseline. The whole spike protein was spanned by vaccine-associated CD4 TCRs, and dominant responses were seen in regions 160-218 and 743-854. Participants were mostly white British and included more females than males, and it was suggested by the authors that clonal diversity may have been underestimated.

This sample's time point label indicates: about 28 days (+/-7) after the second vaccine dose. Sample treatment or condition, as interpreted from the label and publication: meningococcal conjugate vaccine given as trial control. Samples from vaccinated people were obtained from the UK trials COV001 and COV002, which included a single-blind randomized controlled phase 2/3 trial of AZD1222 (ChAdOx1 nCoV-19) in healthy adults. Trial participant PBMC samples were collected at day 0 and day 28 after the second dose for TCRbeta chain sequencing. The CDR3 regions of human TCRbeta chains were analyzed by immunosequencing. Per the source publication's procedure: Repertoire TCRs were checked for matches against a reference library of SARS-CoV-2-specific TCRs that had been generated using the MIRA antigen-specificity platform. Breadth was defined as the fraction of unique TCRs that were SARS-CoV-2-associated, and depth was defined as the fraction of total T cells that were SARS-CoV-2-associated. Using the MIRA data, each spike-specific TCR was assigned both to the spike region to which the TCR was reactive and to a CD4 or CD8 class. Log10-transformed breadth and depth values were compared by one-way ANOVA with Sidak's multiple comparisons tests. TCRdb limited this immuneACCESS table to in-frame rearrangements with V and J called. A share of clones is missing; checked studies link under half to unresolved V genes, and the rest is unexplained. Clone size and the V and J calls come from that table; the DNA yielded D and trimming. This sample is represented by 200,000 to 250,000 clones; approximately 94% of them were singletons. The top ten constitute approximately 1.5% of the sample.

There are 16 amino acids in the CDR3, from cysteine to phenylalanine inclusive. Only the CDR3 region is kept as DNA, spanning 48 bases read in frame from base 1. Germline trimming: 0 bases from V, 3 bases from J; junction bases outside gene matches: 3. CDR1 and CDR2 (SGHVS, FQNEAQ) derive from the germline V gene. On this clone itself: The clone's antigen remains unknown. No much larger clone is present one base from it, and per-base qualities are unavailable.

The material was peripheral blood, obtained 28 days after the second dose of the MenACWY control vaccine. The receptor was isolated from an adult who received the MenACWY meningococcal vaccine as a control. Recombination connected TRBV7-8 to TRBJ1-5; TRBD1 aligns with 9 central bases. Here the CDR3 is given as CASSLARTGVNQPQHF. The nucleotide sequence is TGTGCCAGCAGCTTAGCGCGGACAGGGGTCAATCAGCCCCAGCATTTT.